The 32 T cell receptor beta chains reported below all come from one sample, sequenced in a study of blood T cell repertoires in COVID-19. Clones were sequenced by immunoSEQ multiplex PCR, and TCRdb holds only the in-frame ones, with some missing. Of over 250,000 clones listed, about 80% are singletons. Source material: peripheral blood. The receptors derive from a woman older than 75 with acute or convalescent COVID-19.

This clone has a single count. The chain carries TRBV19 and TRBJ1-3; TRBD1 might be the D (6 bases). This CDR3 has 15 residues. V shed 6 bases and J shed 1 base, with 13 bases lying between them. Germline V CDR1 and CDR2: LNHDA, SQIVND (reference sequence). The CDR3: CASRFLQGSGNTIYF. Written as DNA, the CDR3 is TGTGCCAGTAGATTTCTACAGGGATCTGGAAACACCATATATTTT.

This chain connects TRBV5-5 to TRBJ2-7, with TRBD1 as a possible D gene (6 bases). The CDR3 extends over 14 amino acids. From germline, CDR1 is SGHKS and CDR2 YYEKEE (reference sequence). V lost 0 bases, J lost 2 bases, and 9 bases lay in between. This CDR3 reads CASSLVDRPYEQYF. The CDR3 coding sequence is TGTGCCAGCAGCTTGGTGGACAGACCCTACGAGCAGTACTTC.

The chain has TRBV5-1 and TRBJ2-5; the D gene is possibly TRBD2 (6 bases). Germline CDR1 reads SGHRS; CDR2 reads YFSETQ. This CDR3 is built from 16 residues. V was trimmed by 0 bases and J by 1 base, leaving 13 bases between them. The CDR3, as DNA: TGCGCCAGCAGCTTGGGACCCCCGGGACTCCAAGAGACCCAGTACTTC. This encodes CASSLGPPGLQETQYF.

The J gene is TRBJ1-1, the V gene TRBV27; D not resolved. V lost 1 base, J lost 2 bases, and 5 bases lay in between. Germline V gene sequence: CDR1 MNHEY, CDR2 SMNVEV (reference sequence). The CDR3 totals 13 residues. The CDR3 coding sequence is TGTGCCAGCAGTTTATTAGCCAACACTGAAGCTTTCTTT. It yields the protein CASSLLANTEAFF.

This rearrangement joins TRBV5-6 to TRBJ1-5, with D possibly matching TRBD1 (5 bases). CDR1 SGHDT and CDR2 YYEEEE come from the germline V gene. The CDR3 is made up of 15 amino acids. V lost 3 bases and J lost 3, with 13 bases in between. The CDR3 here is CASSSLAGSNQPQHF. CDR3 nucleotide sequence: TGTGCCAGCAGCTCCCTGGCAGGGTCCAATCAGCCCCAGCATTTT. Combining the CDR3 with reference TRBV5-6 and TRBJ1-5 gives the whole variable domain DAGVTQSPTHLIKTRGQQVTLRCSPKSGHDTVSWYQQALGQGPQFIFQYYEEEERQRGNFPDRFSGHQFPNYSSELNVNALLLGDSALYLCASSSLAGSNQPQHFGDGTRLSIL.

This clone was seen repeatedly, ten times or more. The chain's CDR3 is CASSVASQLFF. CDR3 bases: TGTGCCAGCAGCGTTGCGTCCCAACTGTTTTTT. V is TRBV7-2 and J is TRBJ1-4; D is uncertain. Per the germline V gene, CDR1 is SGHTA and CDR2 is FQGNSA. The V gene lost 5 bases and the J gene lost 12 bases, with 10 bases spanning the gap. This CDR3 is 11 amino acids long.

The gene calls are TRBV12-5 and TRBJ1-3; D remains unclear. CDR1 is LGHNT, CDR2 FRNRAP, per germline. V was clipped by 2 bases and J by 2 bases, with 4 bases between them. There are 13 residues in the CDR3. CDR3 in amino acids: CASGLTAGNTIYF. Written as DNA, the CDR3 is TGTGCTAGTGGTTTGACGGCTGGAAACACCATATATTTT.

The rearrangement uses TRBV5-1 and TRBJ1-2; D uncertain. V was trimmed by 4 bases and J by 4 bases, leaving 8 bases between them. The CDR3 is made up of 12 amino acids. Germline V CDR1 and CDR2: SGHRS, YFSETQ. The CDR3 sequence: CASSIDIYGYTF. CDR3 DNA sequence: TGCGCCAGCAGCATAGACATCTATGGCTACACCTTC.

V gene TRBV6-6 combines with J gene TRBJ2-3, with D maybe TRBD2 (6 bases). The CDR3 contains 14 residues. V lost 7 bases and J 3 bases, leaving 14 bases between the germline ends. Germline CDR1 and CDR2: MNHNY and SVGAGI (reference sequence). The DNA for the CDR3 is TGTGCCAGCAACCTTGGGACTCTTACAGATACGCAGTATTTT. Protein product: CASNLGTLTDTQYF.

The chain employs TRBV9 and TRBJ2-3; TRBD2 agrees at 7 bases. This CDR3 is 16 amino acids long. V shed 5 bases, J shed 0 bases, and the junction held 9 bases outside the gene matches. Germline loops: CDR1 SGDLS, CDR2 YYNGEE. The CDR3 sequence: CASSPRPAGSTDTQYF. The DNA for the CDR3 is TGTGCCAGCAGTCCCCGGCCAGCGGGAAGCACAGATACGCAGTATTTT.

The rearrangement links TRBV25-1 to TRBJ1-1, with D unclear. From germline, CDR1 is MGHDK and CDR2 SYGVNS. This CDR3 is built from 10 residues. Trimming took off 6 bases at V and 5 bases at J, with 4 bases between the two ends. The CDR3 spells CASRRTEAFF. The DNA of the CDR3 is TGTGCCAGCAGGAGGACTGAAGCTTTCTTT.

This clone was seen only a few times. This sequence joins TRBV28 and TRBJ2-5; 8 bases map to TRBD2. The CDR3 extends over 14 amino acids. Trimming took 6 bases from V and 4 from J; bases not matched to a gene: 7. Germline-derived CDR1 and CDR2 are MDHEN and SYDVKM. The CDR3 DNA sequence: TGTGCCAGCAGGGAGAGCGGGAGAGGAGAGACCCAGTACTTC. This encodes CASRESGRGETQYF.

This clone was found a few times. This chain connects TRBV29-1 to TRBJ1-2, with 10 bases lining up with TRBD1. Per the germline V gene, CDR1 is SQVTM and CDR2 is ANQGSEA. This CDR3 region has 15 residues. The V and J ends lost 5 bases and 4 bases, in that order; junction bases with no gene match: 10. The CDR3 region is CSVIPGTGDFYGYTF. CDR3 coding DNA: TGCAGCGTTATCCCCGGGACAGGGGACTTCTATGGCTACACCTTC.

The rearrangement joins TRBV6-5 to TRBJ1-5; possible D gene TRBD1, 5 bases. CDR3 length: 15 amino acids. From germline, CDR1 is MNHEY and CDR2 SVGAGI. Trimming pared 7 bases from V and 4 bases from J, leaving 17 bases between. The CDR3 sequence is CASIYGGLGNQPQHF. DNA of the CDR3: TGTGCCAGCATATACGGGGGTTTAGGGAATCAGCCCCAGCATTTT.

J is TRBJ1-4 and V is TRBV19; D remains ambiguous. Germline loops: CDR1 LNHDA, CDR2 SQIVND (reference sequence). V was trimmed by 1 base and J by 8 bases, leaving 20 bases between them. CDR3 length equals 17 residues. Here the CDR3 DNA reads TGTGCCAGTAGTATAGGCCGGGAACCAGGAGTGTTGGAAAAACTGTTTTTT. Its translation: CASSIGREPGVLEKLFF.

As regards this clone: This sample also contains other DNA sequences that code for the same CDR3. V is TRBV15 and J is TRBJ1-3; possibly TRBD1 for D (6 bases). This CDR3 comprises 15 residues. Germline V gene lookup returns CDR1 LNHNV and CDR2 YYDKDF (reference sequence). V gave up 1 base and J gave up 2 bases, with 9 bases separating them. The CDR3 region has the DNA TGTGCCACCAGCAGAGCCCAGGGGCCTGGAAACACCATATATTTT. Translation gives CATSRAQGPGNTIYF.

The table lists this clone with a count of one. J is TRBJ2-1 and V is TRBV11-3; 7 bases agree with TRBD1. This CDR3 has 15 amino acids. Germline V gene data show CDR1 as SGHNT and CDR2 as YENEEA. With V trimmed by 2 bases and J by 2 bases, 3 bases remained unmatched. The CDR3 sequence is CASSLRGGPYNEQFF. The CDR3 DNA reads TGTGCCAGCAGCTTAAGAGGGGGCCCCTACAATGAGCAGTTCTTC.

V gene TRBV6-6 combines with J gene TRBJ1-2; 10 nucleotides agree with TRBD1. The CDR3 is made up of 17 amino acids. Germline V lookup: CDR1 MNHNY, CDR2 SVGAGI (reference sequence). With V trimmed by 8 bases and J by 7 bases, 19 bases remained unmatched. The CDR3 DNA follows: TGTGCCAGCCGTCCACCACGGTCCGGGACAGGGGAGCGTGGCTACACCTTC. Amino acids: CASRPPRSGTGERGYTF.

V gene TRBV2 combines with J gene TRBJ1-2, with D perhaps TRBD1 (5 bases). From germline, CDR1 is SNHLY and CDR2 FYNNEI. The CDR3 spans 14 residues. Trimming pared 0 bases from V and 8 bases from J, leaving 13 bases between. CDR3 DNA sequence: TGTGCCAGCAGTGAAGCGGGGAGGGGCGTGGGCTACACCTTC. Its translation: CASSEAGRGVGYTF.

This clone was seen more than once but under ten times. V is TRBV15 and J is TRBJ1-1; 8 bases fit TRBD1. CDR1 is LNHNV, CDR2 YYDKDF, per germline (reference sequence). The ends lost 0 bases at V and 6 bases at J; junction bases unmatched: 6. This CDR3 is built from 15 residues. This CDR3 is CATSRDPPGQAEAFF. In nucleotides, the CDR3 is TGTGCCACCAGCAGAGATCCCCCGGGACAGGCTGAAGCTTTCTTT. The variable domain in full, with the rest retrieved from reference TRBV15 and TRBJ1-1, is DAMVIQNPRYQVTQFGKPVTLSCSQTLNHNVMYWYQQKSSQAPKLLFHYYDKDFNNEADTPDNFQSRRPNTSFCFLDIRSPGLGDTAMYLCATSRDPPGQAEAFFGQGTRLTVV.

Of note for this clone: Other DNA sequences in the sample encode the same CDR3. The genes are TRBV19 and TRBJ1-5, with D perhaps TRBD1 (5 bases). Germline CDR1 reads LNHDA; CDR2 reads SQIVND (reference sequence). V gave up 3 bases and J gave up 0 bases, with 9 bases separating them. The CDR3 contains 15 residues. The CDR3 DNA reads as TGTGCCAGTAGTATTAGCAGGGATAGCAATCAGCCCCAGCATTTT. Residues: CASSISRDSNQPQHF.

The count of this clone is one. The chain recombines TRBV27 with TRBJ1-2; 9 nucleotides align to TRBD1. V shed 8 bases and J 3 bases; nucleotides not matched to a gene: 7. Per germline, CDR1 MNHEY and CDR2 SMNVEV (reference sequence). The CDR3 loop spans 14 amino acids. CDR3 in DNA: TGTGCCAGCGGGGACAGGGAGTCGGACTATGGCTACACCTTC. Its translation is CASGDRESDYGYTF.

The chain couples TRBV3-1 (or the pseudogene TRBV3-2) to TRBJ1-3; no clear D gene. CDR1 and CDR2 from the germline V gene are LGHDT and YNNKEL (reference sequence). The V gene lost 5 bases and the J gene lost 4 bases, with 6 bases spanning the gap. The CDR3 is 12 residues long. CDR3 DNA: TGTGCCAGCAGCTGGCAAGGAAACACCATATATTTT. Its translation: CASSWQGNTIYF.

The gene calls are TRBV5-1 and TRBJ2-7, with a weak D call TRBD1 (6 bases). Germline V gives CDR1 SGHRS, CDR2 YFSETQ. Trimming took 1 base from V and 3 from J, leaving 17 bases between them. The CDR3 spans 16 residues. In DNA form, the CDR3 reads TGCGCCAGCAGCTTGACCGGGACAACTAACGTCTACGAGCAGTACTTC. Its translation: CASSLTGTTNVYEQYF.

The chain employs TRBV5-1 and TRBJ1-1; 11 bases align to TRBD1. The ends lost 4 bases at V and 5 bases at J; junction bases unmatched: 7. The CDR3 length is 15 residues. Germline-derived CDR1 and CDR2 are SGHRS and YFSETQ. CDR3 coding DNA: TGCGCCAGCAGCGGAGGACAGGGGGCTAGGACTGAAGCTTTCTTT. Protein product: CASSGGQGARTEAFF.

The chain joins TRBV6-5 to TRBJ1-1, with a weak D call TRBD1 (5 bases). Per germline, CDR1 MNHEY and CDR2 SVGAGI. The V end was cut by 2 bases, the J end by 1 base, with 8 bases between. The CDR3 runs to 14 residues. CDR3 region: CASSYATGNTEAFF. CDR3 bases: TGTGCCAGCAGTTACGCCACAGGGAACACTGAAGCTTTCTTT.

This clone was picked up one time. The chain has TRBV5-1 and TRBJ1-1; 7 bases line up with TRBD1. The V segment lost 7 bases and the J segment 0 bases; nucleotides outside the gene matches: 3. Germline assignment: CDR1 SGHRS and CDR2 YFSETQ. The CDR3 extends over 13 amino acids. CDR3 bases: TGCGCCAGCCACAGGGGCATGAACACTGAAGCTTTCTTT. Translating gives CASHRGMNTEAFF.

The J gene is TRBJ1-2, the V gene TRBV12-3 or TRBV12-4; unclear D gene. V was pared by 5 bases and J by 8 bases, with 12 bases between. The CDR3 has 12 residues. Here the CDR3 reads CASSRRGAGYTF. The CDR3, as DNA: TGTGCCAGCAGTCGACGGGGTGCCGGCTACACCTTC.

This chain uses TRBV5-1 with TRBJ1-1, with 7 bases aligning to TRBD1. Germline lookup yields CDR1 SGHRS and CDR2 YFSETQ. The CDR3 runs to 17 residues. With V trimmed by 2 bases and J by 6 bases, 16 bases remained unmatched. The CDR3 DNA is TGCGCCAGCAGCTTCTCCTCAGGGGGGAGTTGGACGGCTGAAGCTTTCTTT. It encodes CASSFSSGGSWTAEAFF.

This sequence joins TRBV6-5 and TRBJ1-1; the D gene is possibly TRBD1 (6 bases). V was shortened by 10 bases and J by 12 bases, with 21 bases between the two germline ends. Germline CDR1 reads MNHEY; CDR2 reads SVGAGI. This CDR3 comprises 12 residues. The CDR3 sequence: CATQSPGTRTFF. CDR3 sequence (DNA): TGTGCCACCCAATCTCCCGGGACAAGGACTTTCTTT.

This chain links TRBV3-1 (or the pseudogene TRBV3-2) with TRBJ1-2; D is perhaps TRBD1 (5 bases). V was pared by 4 bases and J by 2 bases, with 11 bases between. The CDR3 length is 14 residues. Germline lookup yields CDR1 LGHDT and CDR2 YNNKEL (reference sequence). The CDR3: CASSLNQGNYGYTF. In DNA, the CDR3 is TGTGCCAGCAGCCTAAACCAGGGCAACTATGGCTACACCTTC.

The genes are TRBV5-1 and TRBJ2-1; tentatively, D is TRBD2 (6 bases). The CDR3 has 12 residues. The V and J ends lost 7 bases and 5 bases respectively, with 10 bases between them. Per germline, CDR1 SGHRS and CDR2 YFSETQ. The chain's CDR3 is CASRRVNNEQFF. CDR3 DNA sequence: TGCGCCAGCCGGAGGGTAAACAATGAGCAGTTCTTC.